A selection of T cell receptor beta chains follows, all from one sample in a study of T cell therapy after organ transplantation. These receptors' targets are unknown. Produced via immunoSEQ multiplex PCR; TCRdb's table is partial and in-frame only. Among 5,500 to 6,500 clones listed, just under 75% were seen once. Here the sequenced sample was CD8+ T cells from blood, taken after autologous CMV-specific T cell therapy. These receptor sequences come from a human patient who had received a solid organ transplant and had CMV disease. Some T cells may originate from the graft donor. CDR3s include the opening cysteine and the closing phenylalanine or tryptophan. Each record gives: D gene, clone size, J gene, V gene, CDR3 protein, CDR3 DNA. A D gene is named only where the DNA matches it firmly. The listing skips clone size in some rows; elsewhere it reads once, few, many or a size class.

D: .
size: .
J: TRBJ2-3
V: TRBV13
CDR3: CASSPSGGRGTDTQYF
DNA: TGTGCCAGCAGCCCCTCGGGCGGTCGAGGGACAGATACGCAGTATTTT

D: .
size: once
J: TRBJ2-5
V: TRBV30
CDR3: CAWSDRGAGLETQYF
DNA: TGTGCCTGGAGTGACCGGGGCGCCGGTCTAGAGACCCAGTACTTC

D: .
size: .
J: TRBJ2-7
V: TRBV19
CDR3: CASSISSGGTSGEQYF
DNA: TGTGCCAGTAGTATTTCGTCTGGGGGAACCTCGGGGGAGCAGTACTTC

D: TRBD2
size: few
J: TRBJ2-1
V: TRBV11-2
CDR3: CASSLEGLAEGNEQFF
DNA: TGTGCCAGCAGCTTAGAGGGACTAGCGGAAGGCAATGAGCAGTTCTTC

D: .
size: .
J: TRBJ1-2
V: TRBV9
CDR3: CASSVEVSPNYGYTF
DNA: TGTGCCAGCAGCGTAGAGGTCAGTCCTAACTATGGCTACACCTTC

D: .
size: once
J: TRBJ2-7
V: TRBV11-2
CDR3: CASSPGTIEQYF
DNA: TGTGCCAGCAGTCCCGGTACTATCGAGCAGTACTTC

D: .
size: .
J: TRBJ2-1
V: TRBV27
CDR3: CASSLDQPYNEQFF
DNA: TGTGCCAGCAGCCTGGATCAGCCCTACAATGAGCAGTTCTTC

D: .
size: few
J: TRBJ2-7
V: TRBV5-1
CDR3: CASSLAWGTYEQYF
DNA: TGCGCCAGCAGCTTGGCCTGGGGGACCTACGAGCAGTACTTC

D: TRBD1
size: .
J: TRBJ2-7
V: TRBV11-1
CDR3: CASTLRDSSYEQYF
DNA: TGTGCCAGCACCCTCCGGGACAGCTCCTACGAGCAGTACTTC

D: .
size: .
J: TRBJ1-5
V: TRBV6-9
CDR3: CASTFDGQPQHF
DNA: TGTGCCAGCACCTTTGACGGTCAGCCCCAGCATTTT

D: TRBD2
size: .
J: TRBJ2-1
V: TRBV9
CDR3: CASSPGLAGTNEQFF
DNA: TGTGCCAGCAGCCCAGGATTAGCGGGTACCAATGAGCAGTTCTTC

D: TRBD2
size: .
J: TRBJ2-7
V: TRBV14
CDR3: CASSRGKLAGGIEQYF
DNA: TGTGCCAGCAGCCGAGGAAAACTAGCGGGAGGGATCGAGCAGTACTTC

D: .
size: few
J: TRBJ1-1
V: TRBV9
CDR3: CASSVGQRNTEAFF
DNA: TGTGCCAGCAGCGTAGGACAGCGGAACACTGAAGCTTTCTTT

D: .
size: .
J: TRBJ2-7
V: TRBV13
CDR3: CASSQGTSTEQYF
DNA: TGTGCCAGCAGCCAGGGGACCTCCACCGAGCAGTACTTC

D: .
size: .
J: TRBJ1-1
V: TRBV2
CDR3: CASSPSDEAFF
DNA: TGTGCCAGCAGCCCCAGTGATGAAGCTTTCTTT

D: TRBD2
size: .
J: TRBJ2-5
V: TRBV9
CDR3: CASSAGTSGRGLETQYF
DNA: TGTGCCAGCAGTGCTGGGACTAGCGGGAGGGGCTTGGAGACCCAGTACTTC

D: TRBD2
size: few
J: TRBJ2-5
V: TRBV5-6
CDR3: CASSPGLAKETQYF
DNA: TGTGCCAGCAGCCCGGGACTAGCTAAAGAGACCCAGTACTTC

D: .
size: few
J: TRBJ2-7
V: TRBV2
CDR3: CASSEFFSSYEQYF
DNA: TGTGCCAGCAGTGAGTTTTTCTCATCCTACGAGCAGTACTTC

D: .
size: medium-sized
J: TRBJ1-2
V: TRBV18
CDR3: CASSPTPKKNYGYTF
DNA: TGTGCCAGCTCACCCACCCCAAAAAAGAACTATGGCTACACCTTC

D: .
size: once
J: TRBJ2-5
V: TRBV7-3
CDR3: CASSLTFSKQETQYF
DNA: TGTGCCAGCAGCTTAACGTTCTCTAAACAAGAGACCCAGTACTTC

D: TRBD2
size: .
J: TRBJ2-1
V: TRBV4-3
CDR3: CASSQDRTSSDEQFF
DNA: TGCGCCAGCAGCCAAGATAGGACTAGCTCCGATGAGCAGTTCTTC

D: .
size: once
J: TRBJ1-1
V: TRBV19
CDR3: CASSPVWRQPDTEAFF
DNA: TGTGCCAGTAGTCCGGTTTGGAGGCAGCCTGACACTGAAGCTTTCTTT

D: .
size: .
J: TRBJ2-3
V: TRBV9
CDR3: CASSEGGGSTDTQYF
DNA: TGTGCCAGCAGCGAAGGGGGGGGGAGCACAGATACGCAGTATTTT

D: TRBD2
size: .
J: TRBJ2-1
V: TRBV7-3
CDR3: CASSRLAGINNEQFF
DNA: TGTGCCAGCAGCCGACTAGCGGGCATTAACAATGAGCAGTTCTTC

D: .
size: .
J: TRBJ2-7
V: TRBV4-3
CDR3: CASSQDRSGRGNDEQYF
DNA: TGCGCCAGCAGCCAAGACCGGTCCGGACGGGGGAATGACGAGCAGTACTTC

D: TRBD1
size: .
J: TRBJ2-3
V: TRBV9
CDR3: CASSVGDRALVISTDTQYF
DNA: TGTGCCAGCAGCGTAGGGGACAGGGCCTTAGTAATAAGCACAGATACGCAGTATTTT

D: TRBD1
size: .
J: TRBJ1-2
V: TRBV2
CDR3: CASSSPRQGAGDYGYTF
DNA: TGTGCCAGCAGCTCCCCCCGACAGGGGGCAGGGGACTATGGCTACACCTTC

D: .
size: .
J: TRBJ2-7
V: TRBV2
CDR3: CASSLIPGPHYEQYF
DNA: TGTGCCAGCAGCCTAATACCCGGGCCTCACTACGAGCAGTACTTC

D: .
size: .
J: TRBJ2-1
V: TRBV7-9
CDR3: CASSFDRPYNEQFF
DNA: TGTGCCAGCAGCTTTGACAGACCCTACAATGAGCAGTTCTTC

D: .
size: .
J: TRBJ1-1
V: TRBV30
CDR3: CAWMGGVRTEAFF
DNA: TGTGCCTGGATGGGGGGGGTTAGGACTGAAGCTTTCTTT

D: .
size: .
J: TRBJ2-4
V: TRBV30
CDR3: CAWRLAKNIQYF
DNA: TGTGCCTGGAGGCTAGCCAAAAACATTCAGTACTTC

D: TRBD1
size: .
J: TRBJ2-7
V: TRBV7-9
CDR3: CASSSPGQGTYEQYF
DNA: TGTGCCAGCAGCTCCCCGGGACAGGGTACCTACGAGCAGTACTTC

D: TRBD2
size: .
J: TRBJ2-1
V: TRBV27
CDR3: CASSLELAGDNEQFF
DNA: TGTGCCAGCAGTTTAGAACTAGCGGGGGACAATGAGCAGTTCTTC

D: TRBD1
size: .
J: TRBJ2-7
V: TRBV29-1
CDR3: CSVEMNRGEQYF
DNA: TGCAGCGTTGAGATGAACAGGGGCGAGCAGTACTTC

D: TRBD1
size: once
J: TRBJ2-7
V: TRBV27
CDR3: CATGQGAGEQYF
DNA: TGTGCCACCGGACAGGGGGCCGGGGAGCAGTACTTC

D: TRBD1
size: .
J: TRBJ1-5
V: TRBV28
CDR3: CASSSSTDRGLGQPQHF
DNA: TGTGCCAGCAGCTCCTCCACGGACAGGGGGCTGGGGCAGCCCCAGCATTTT

D: .
size: few
J: TRBJ1-1
V: TRBV28
CDR3: CARDTEAFF
DNA: TGTGCTCGAGACACTGAAGCTTTCTTT

D: TRBD2
size: .
J: TRBJ2-1
V: TRBV18
CDR3: CASSPPSGSSYNEQFF
DNA: TGTGCCAGCTCACCACCGAGCGGGAGCTCCTACAATGAGCAGTTCTTC

D: .
size: .
J: TRBJ2-3
V: TRBV19
CDR3: CASSNRDQGSTDTQYF
DNA: TGTGCCAGTAGTAACCGGGACCAAGGCTCCACAGATACGCAGTATTTT